The clone carrying this TCR beta chain was counted between two and nine times. Its target is not known. This beta chain represents an off-target read in a library built for alpha chains; its size is of limited meaning. TCRdb re-analysed the 5' RACE reads in MiXCR, keeping a single row per CDR3 protein. The sample holds over 10,000 distinct CDR3 sequences; approximately 4.6% are singletons and the top ten take approximately 26%. This entry is derived from a study of spatial heterogeneity in lung cancer. The overall study: The count of detected beta-chain sequences consistently exceeded that of alpha-chain sequences. An average of more than ten raw reads was observed per unique TCR and UMI combination.

Time point: sample taken at primary tumor resection. Untreated early-stage non-small cell lung cancer patients, approximately 76 in total, were the donors. Germline values: CDR1 SQVTM, CDR2 ANQGSEA. Trimming took 6 bases from V and 4 from J, leaving 16 bases between them. The CDR3 totals 13 residues. Study conclusions and caveats: In tumors, expanded intratumoral alpha and beta TCR counts tracked mutation counts.

The clonotype comes from a male donor with early-stage non-small cell lung cancer. The sequenced sample was lung tumor tissue, obtained at surgery. This sequence joins TRBV29-1 and TRBJ2-7; D is perhaps TRBD1 (5 bases). CDR3 loop: CSVVGQGRYEQYF. CDR3 bases: TGCAGCGTGGTCGGGCAGGGTAGGTACGAGCAGTACTTC.